Following are 9 T cell receptor beta chains from one sample sequenced in a study of blood T cells in healthy people across ages. Using a J-beta primer mix together with a sample-barcoded 5' primer, a second PCR was run for 7 to 11 cycles. A single record per CDR3 protein comes from TCRdb applying MiXCR to the 5' RACE reads. The sample lists hundreds of thousands of distinct CDR3 sequences, more than 40% occurring once. Material for sequencing was blood. The receptor set was obtained from a man in his sixties in good health.

This chain links TRBV3-1 with TRBJ1-2; 7 bases line up with TRBD1. Trimming at V came to 4 bases and at J to 9 bases, leaving 8 bases not matched to a gene. The germline V gene encodes CDR1 LGHDT and CDR2 YNNKEL (reference sequence). The CDR3 runs 13 residues. CDR3 loop: CASSLPETGSYTF. The CDR3 coding sequence is TGTGCCAGCAGCCTGCCCGAGACAGGGAGCTACACCTTC. The whole variable domain, remainder taken from reference TRBV3-1 and TRBJ1-2, is DTAVSQTPKYLVTQMGNDKSIKCEQNLGHDTMYWYKQDSKKFLKIMFSYNNKELIINETVPNRFSPKSPDKAHLNLHINSLELGDSAVYFCASSLPETGSYTFGSGTRLTVV.

This chain joins TRBV4-3 and TRBJ1-2; 8 bases agree with TRBD1. There are 15 residues in the CDR3. The V gene's germline CDR1 is LGHNA and CDR2 YSLEER. J was trimmed by 2 bases and V by 4 bases; bases with no gene match: 6. For the CDR3, the DNA is TGCGCCAGCAGCCCGGACAGGGACTTCAACTATGGCTACACCTTC. Its protein product is CASSPDRDFNYGYTF.

The sample holds a few counts of this clonotype. A read error may produce the germline difference seen at one junction end. The chain carries TRBV5-1 and TRBJ2-5; TRBD1 aligns across 7 bases. The CDR3 is 15 residues long. Germline values: CDR1 SGHRS, CDR2 YFSETQ. The CDR3 region is CASSPRTGDQETQYF. The CDR3 DNA is TGCGCCAGCAGCCCAAGAACAGGGGACCAGGAGACCCAGTACTTC.

This chain uses TRBV18 with TRBJ2-7; 7 positions match TRBD2. CDR1 and CDR2 from the germline V gene are KGHSH and LQKENI. V gave up 2 bases and J gave up 5 bases; unmatched junction bases: 9. CDR3 length: 15 residues. CDR3 region: CASSPAPPGGNEQYF. The CDR3 region has the DNA TGTGCCAGCTCACCAGCCCCCCCGGGGGGAAACGAGCAGTACTTC.

This clonotype appeared a few times. The chain employs TRBV4-1 and TRBJ2-7; maybe TRBD1 (5 bases). V was pared by 2 bases and J by 6 bases, with 17 bases between. Per the germline V gene, CDR1 is MGHRA and CDR2 is YSYEKL. CDR3 size: 15 residues. The CDR3 coding sequence is TGCGCCAGCAGCCAAAATCAGGGAAATAAGGGCGAGCAGTACTTC. This codes for CASSQNQGNKGEQYF.

The genes are TRBV7-8 and TRBJ2-1, with 9 positions matching TRBD2. The CDR3 spans 15 residues. V dropped 3 bases and J dropped 6; count of bases not matched to a gene: 6. Germline V gene sequence: CDR1 SGHVS, CDR2 FQNEAQ. CDR3 bases: TGTGCCAGCAGCTTTGGCCTAGCGGGACTCAATGAGCAGTTCTTC. Translated: CASSFGLAGLNEQFF.

V usage is TRBV7-8 and J usage is TRBJ1-6, with D possibly being TRBD1 (6 bases). In germline, CDR1 is SGHVS, CDR2 FQNEAQ. This CDR3 has 16 residues. V was shortened by 5 bases and J by 7 bases, with 18 bases between the two germline ends. CDR3 coding DNA: TGTGCCAGCAGCACAGTCCCGCAGGGACAAAATTCACCCCTCCACTTT. Protein: CASSTVPQGQNSPLHF.

The chain is built from TRBV5-1 and TRBJ2-5; 9 bases agree with TRBD1. CDR1 SGHRS and CDR2 YFSETQ come from the germline V gene. The CDR3 contains 15 residues. V trimming: 4 bases; J trimming: 4 bases; junction bases outside the gene matches: 8. The CDR3 nucleotides are TGCGCCAGCAGCGTGACAGGGGGGGAGACAGAGACCCAGTACTTC. It encodes CASSVTGGETETQYF.

The chain combines TRBV20-1 with TRBJ2-3; D possibly uses TRBD1 or TRBD2 (5 bases each). Germline V lookup: CDR1 DFQATT, CDR2 SNEGSKA (reference sequence). The ends were cut back, 7 bases at V and 2 bases at J, with 16 bases in the middle. CDR3 size: 14 residues. The CDR3 DNA follows: TGCAGTGTTCGACGAGGGGAACCCACAGATACGCAGTATTTT. Protein product: CSVRRGEPTDTQYF.